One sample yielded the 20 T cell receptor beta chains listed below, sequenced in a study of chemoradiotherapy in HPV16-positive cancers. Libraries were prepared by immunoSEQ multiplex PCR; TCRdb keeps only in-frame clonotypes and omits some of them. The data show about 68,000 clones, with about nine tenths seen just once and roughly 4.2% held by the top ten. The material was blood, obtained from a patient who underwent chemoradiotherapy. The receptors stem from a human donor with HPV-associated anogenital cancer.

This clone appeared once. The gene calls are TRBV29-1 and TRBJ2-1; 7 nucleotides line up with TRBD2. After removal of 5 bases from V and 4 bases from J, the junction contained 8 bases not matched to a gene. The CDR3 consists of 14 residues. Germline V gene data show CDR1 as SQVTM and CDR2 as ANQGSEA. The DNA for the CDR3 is TGCAGCGTTCCCTTTAGCGGGTCTTACAATGAGCAGTTCTTC. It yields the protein CSVPFSGSYNEQFF.

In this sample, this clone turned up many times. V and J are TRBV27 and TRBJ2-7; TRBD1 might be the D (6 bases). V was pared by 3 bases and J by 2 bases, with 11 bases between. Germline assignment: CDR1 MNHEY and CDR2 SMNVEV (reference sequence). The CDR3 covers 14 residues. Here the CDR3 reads CASSFIAGAYEQYF. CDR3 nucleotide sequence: TGTGCCAGCAGTTTCATAGCAGGGGCCTACGAGCAGTACTTC.

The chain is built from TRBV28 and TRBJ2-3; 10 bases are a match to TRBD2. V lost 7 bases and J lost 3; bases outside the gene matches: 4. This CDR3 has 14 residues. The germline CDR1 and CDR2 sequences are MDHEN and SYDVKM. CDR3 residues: CASTSSGRTDTQYF. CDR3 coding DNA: TGTGCCAGCACCTCTAGCGGGAGAACAGATACGCAGTATTTT.

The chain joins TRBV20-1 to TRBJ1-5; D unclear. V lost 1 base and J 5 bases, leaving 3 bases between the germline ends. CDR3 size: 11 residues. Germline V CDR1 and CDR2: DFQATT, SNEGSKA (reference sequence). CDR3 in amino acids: CSARADQPQHF. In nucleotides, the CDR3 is TGCAGTGCTAGAGCTGATCAGCCCCAGCATTTT.

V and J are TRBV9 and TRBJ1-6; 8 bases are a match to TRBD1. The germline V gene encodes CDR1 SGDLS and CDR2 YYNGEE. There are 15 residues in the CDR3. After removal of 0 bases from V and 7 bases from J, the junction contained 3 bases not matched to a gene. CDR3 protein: CASSVAGGENSPLHF. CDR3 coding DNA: TGTGCCAGCAGCGTAGCAGGGGGCGAAAATTCACCCCTCCACTTT.

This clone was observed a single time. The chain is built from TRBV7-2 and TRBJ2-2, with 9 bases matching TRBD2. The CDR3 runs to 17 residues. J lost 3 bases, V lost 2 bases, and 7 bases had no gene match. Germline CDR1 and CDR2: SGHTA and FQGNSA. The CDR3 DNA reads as TGTGCCAGCAGCTTATGGGCTAGCGGGATGGACACCGGGGAGCTGTTTTTT. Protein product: CASSLWASGMDTGELFF.

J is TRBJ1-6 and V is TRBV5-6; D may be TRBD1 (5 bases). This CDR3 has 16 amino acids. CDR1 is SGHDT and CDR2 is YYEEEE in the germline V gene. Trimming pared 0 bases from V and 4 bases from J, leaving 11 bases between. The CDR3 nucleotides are TGTGCCAGCAGCTTGGAAAGGGGCGGGTATAATTCACCCCTCCACTTT. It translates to CASSLERGGYNSPLHF.

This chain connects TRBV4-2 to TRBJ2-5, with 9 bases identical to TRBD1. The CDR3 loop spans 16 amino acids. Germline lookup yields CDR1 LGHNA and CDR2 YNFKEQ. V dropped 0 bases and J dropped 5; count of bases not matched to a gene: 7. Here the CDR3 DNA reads TGTGCCAGCAGCCAAGATACAGGGGGCAGTTCGGAGACCCAGTACTTC. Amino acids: CASSQDTGGSSETQYF.

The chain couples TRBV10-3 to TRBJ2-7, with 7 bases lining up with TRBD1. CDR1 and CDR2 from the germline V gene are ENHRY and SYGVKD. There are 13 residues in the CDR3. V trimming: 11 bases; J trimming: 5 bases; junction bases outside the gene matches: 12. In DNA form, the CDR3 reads TGTGCCGTAGGAAGACAGGGACAGAACGAGCAGTACTTC. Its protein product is CAVGRQGQNEQYF.

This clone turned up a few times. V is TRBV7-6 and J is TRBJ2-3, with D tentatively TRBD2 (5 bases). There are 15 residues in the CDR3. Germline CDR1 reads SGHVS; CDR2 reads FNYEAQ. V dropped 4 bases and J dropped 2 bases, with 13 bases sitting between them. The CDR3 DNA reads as TGTGCCAGCAGCTCACGCATGGGAGCCACAGATACGCAGTATTTT. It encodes CASSSRMGATDTQYF. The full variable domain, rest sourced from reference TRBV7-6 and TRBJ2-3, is GAGVSQSPRYKVTKRGQDVALRCDPISGHVSLYWYRQALGQGPEFLTYFNYEAQQDKSGLPNDRFSAERPEGSISTLTIQRTEQRDSAMYRCASSSRMGATDTQYFGPGTRLTVL.

CDR3 sequence (DNA): TGTGCCATCACTGACGGACTAGCCAACGAGCAGTACTTC. It yields the protein CAITDGLANEQYF. This rearrangement joins TRBV10-3 to TRBJ2-5; 8 positions match TRBD2. The assigned J gene may be wrong: the sequence end matches TRBJ2-7 better. The germline V gene encodes CDR1 ENHRY and CDR2 SYGVKD. The CDR3 has 13 residues.

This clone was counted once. The CDR3 bases are TGCGCCAGCAGCTTTGATACAGGGGTACTTTCAGATACGCAGTATTTT. It specifies CASSFDTGVLSDTQYF. This rearrangement joins TRBV5-1 to TRBJ2-3; 7 positions agree with TRBD1. This CDR3 is built from 16 residues. Germline V CDR1 and CDR2: SGHRS, YFSETQ. V shed 2 bases and J 4 bases; nucleotides not matched to a gene: 10.

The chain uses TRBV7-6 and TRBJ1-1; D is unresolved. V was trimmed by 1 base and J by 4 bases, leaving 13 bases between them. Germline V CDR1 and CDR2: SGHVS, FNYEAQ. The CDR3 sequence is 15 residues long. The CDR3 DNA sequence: TGTGCCAGCAGCTTAGGCGACATCTCGAGCACTGAAGCTTTCTTT. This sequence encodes CASSLGDISSTEAFF.

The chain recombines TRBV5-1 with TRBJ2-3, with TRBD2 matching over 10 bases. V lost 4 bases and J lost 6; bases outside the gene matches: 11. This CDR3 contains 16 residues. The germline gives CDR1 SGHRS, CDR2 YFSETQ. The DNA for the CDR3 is TGCGCCAGCAGCCCTAGCGGGGGCGATATCTGGGATACGCAGTATTTT. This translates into CASSPSGGDIWDTQYF.

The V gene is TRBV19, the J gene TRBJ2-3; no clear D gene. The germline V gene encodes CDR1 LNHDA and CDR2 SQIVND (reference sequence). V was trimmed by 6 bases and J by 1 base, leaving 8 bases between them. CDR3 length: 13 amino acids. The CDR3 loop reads CASSYGRTDTQYF. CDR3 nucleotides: TGTGCCAGTAGCTACGGTCGCACAGATACGCAGTATTTT.

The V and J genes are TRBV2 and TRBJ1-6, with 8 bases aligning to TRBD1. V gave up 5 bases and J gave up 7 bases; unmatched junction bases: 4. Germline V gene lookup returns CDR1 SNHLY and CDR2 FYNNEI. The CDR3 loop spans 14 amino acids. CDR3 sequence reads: CASSFGQGNSPLHF. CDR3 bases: TGTGCCAGCAGTTTCGGACAGGGAAATTCACCCCTCCACTTT.

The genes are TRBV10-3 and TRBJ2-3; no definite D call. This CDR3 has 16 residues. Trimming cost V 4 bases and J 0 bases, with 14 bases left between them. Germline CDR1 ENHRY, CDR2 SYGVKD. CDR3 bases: TGTGCCATCAGTGCAATTTCGGTTACTAGCACAGATACGCAGTATTTT. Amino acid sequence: CAISAISVTSTDTQYF.

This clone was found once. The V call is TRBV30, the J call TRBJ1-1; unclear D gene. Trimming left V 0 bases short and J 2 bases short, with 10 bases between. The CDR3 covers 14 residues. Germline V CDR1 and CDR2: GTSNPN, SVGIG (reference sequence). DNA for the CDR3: TGTGCCTGGAGTGTAGTTGAAGAAAACACTGAAGCTTTCTTT. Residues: CAWSVVEENTEAFF.

CDR3 amino acids: CATSRDSVETQYF. The CDR3 DNA is TGTGCCACCAGCAGAGATTCGGTCGAGACCCAGTACTTC. The chain links TRBV15 to TRBJ2-5; D gene ambiguous. V lost 0 bases to trimming and J lost 5 bases, with 7 bases between them. Germline values: CDR1 LNHNV, CDR2 YYDKDF (reference sequence). This CDR3 comprises 13 residues.

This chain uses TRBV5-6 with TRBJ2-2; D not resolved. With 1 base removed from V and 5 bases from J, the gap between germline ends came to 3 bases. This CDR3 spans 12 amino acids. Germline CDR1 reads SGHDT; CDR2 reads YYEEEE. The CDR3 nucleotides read TGTGCCAGCAGCTTGCTGACCGGGGAGCTGTTTTTT. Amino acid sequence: CASSLLTGELFF.